Only one count was recorded for the clone carrying this T cell receptor (beta chain). The data were taken from a study of blood T cell repertoires in COVID-19. Study background: Samples representing acute and convalescent COVID-19 were sourced from the United States, Italy and Spain. T cells, B-cell-depleted T cells, or PBMCs provided the cDNA or gDNA that served as material.

Trimming at V came to 7 bases and at J to 0 bases, leaving 10 bases not matched to a gene. CDR1 and CDR2 from the germline V gene are SGHTS and YDEGEE. The CDR3 covers 16 residues. The table came from immunoSEQ multiplex PCR; TCRdb's copy has only in-frame clones and leaves some out. Of some 88,000 clones listed, more than 75% are singletons. The sample comprised peripheral blood. V is TRBV5-8 and J is TRBJ2-1; TRBD2 matches at 7 bases. The sequence was collected from a human donor in a cohort sampled during active COVID-19. The CDR3 DNA is TGTGCCAGCTCGATACCTAGCGGTCCCTCCTACAATGAGCAGTTCTTC. This translates into CASSIPSGPSYNEQFF.